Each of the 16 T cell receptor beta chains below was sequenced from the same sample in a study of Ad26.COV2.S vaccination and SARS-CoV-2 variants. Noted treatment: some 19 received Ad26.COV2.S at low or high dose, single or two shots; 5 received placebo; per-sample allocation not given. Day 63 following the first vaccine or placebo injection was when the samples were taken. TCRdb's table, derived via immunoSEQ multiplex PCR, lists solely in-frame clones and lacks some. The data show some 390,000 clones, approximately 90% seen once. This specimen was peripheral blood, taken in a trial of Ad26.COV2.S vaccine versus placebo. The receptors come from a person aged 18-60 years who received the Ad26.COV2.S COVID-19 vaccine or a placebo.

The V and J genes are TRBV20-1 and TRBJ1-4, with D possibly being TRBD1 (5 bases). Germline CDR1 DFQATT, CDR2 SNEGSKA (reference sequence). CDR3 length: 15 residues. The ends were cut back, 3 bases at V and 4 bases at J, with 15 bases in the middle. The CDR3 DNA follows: TGCAGTGCTAGTACCCAGGGAAGGAGTAATGAAAAACTGTTTTTT. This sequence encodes CSASTQGRSNEKLFF.

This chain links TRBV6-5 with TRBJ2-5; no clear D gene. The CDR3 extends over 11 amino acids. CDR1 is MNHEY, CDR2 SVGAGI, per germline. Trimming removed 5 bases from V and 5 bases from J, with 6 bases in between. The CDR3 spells CASSIGETQYF. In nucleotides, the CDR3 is TGTGCCAGCAGTATAGGGGAGACCCAGTACTTC.

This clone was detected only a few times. CDR3 sequence reads: CASSPHRSAEAFF. The CDR3 coding sequence is TGTGCCAGCAGCCCTCATCGGTCGGCTGAAGCTTTCTTT. The chain joins TRBV7-8 to TRBJ1-1; D is ambiguous. The CDR3 is 13 residues long. From germline, CDR1 is SGHVS and CDR2 FQNEAQ. V was pared by 5 bases and J by 6 bases, with 13 bases between.

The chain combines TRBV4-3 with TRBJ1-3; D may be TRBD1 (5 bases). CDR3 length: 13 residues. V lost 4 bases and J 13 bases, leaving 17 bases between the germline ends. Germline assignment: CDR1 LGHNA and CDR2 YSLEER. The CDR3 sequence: CASSPQGRVEIYF. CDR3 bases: TGCGCCAGCAGCCCCCAGGGCAGGGTGGAAATATATTTT.

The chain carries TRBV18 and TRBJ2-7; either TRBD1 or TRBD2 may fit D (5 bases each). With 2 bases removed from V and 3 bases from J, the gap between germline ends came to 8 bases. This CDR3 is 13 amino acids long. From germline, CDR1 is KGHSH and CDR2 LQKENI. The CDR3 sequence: CASSPGDHYEQYF. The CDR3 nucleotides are TGTGCCAGCTCACCAGGGGACCACTACGAGCAGTACTTC.

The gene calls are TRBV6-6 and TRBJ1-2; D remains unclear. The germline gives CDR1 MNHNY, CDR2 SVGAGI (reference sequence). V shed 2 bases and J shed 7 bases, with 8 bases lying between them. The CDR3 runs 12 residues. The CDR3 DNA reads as TGTGCCAGCAGTTACGCAAGGGTTGGCTACACCTTC. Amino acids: CASSYARVGYTF.

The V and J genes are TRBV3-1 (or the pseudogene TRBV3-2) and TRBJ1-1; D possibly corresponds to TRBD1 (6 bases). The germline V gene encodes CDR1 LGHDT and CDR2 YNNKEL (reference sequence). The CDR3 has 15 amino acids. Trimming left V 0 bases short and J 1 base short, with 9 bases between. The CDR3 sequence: CASSQEGRGNTEAFF. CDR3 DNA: TGTGCCAGCAGCCAAGAAGGCAGGGGGAACACTGAAGCTTTCTTT.

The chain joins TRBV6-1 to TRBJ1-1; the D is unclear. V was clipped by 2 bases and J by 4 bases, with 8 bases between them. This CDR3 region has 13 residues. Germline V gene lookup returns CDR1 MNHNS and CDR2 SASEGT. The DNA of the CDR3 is TGTGCCAGCAGTGAAACCCTTGCCACTGAAGCTTTCTTT. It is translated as CASSETLATEAFF.

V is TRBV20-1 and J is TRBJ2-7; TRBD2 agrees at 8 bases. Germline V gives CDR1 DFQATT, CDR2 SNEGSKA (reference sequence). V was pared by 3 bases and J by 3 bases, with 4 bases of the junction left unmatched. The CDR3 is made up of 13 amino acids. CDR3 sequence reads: CSASSSGVYEQYF. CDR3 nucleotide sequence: TGCAGTGCTAGTAGTAGCGGGGTCTACGAGCAGTACTTC.

The CDR3 loop is CASSPAGTGELFF. The CDR3 DNA reads as TGTGCCAGCAGCCCGGCGGGCACCGGGGAGCTGTTTTTT. V and J are TRBV6-5 and TRBJ2-2, with D perhaps TRBD2 (5 bases). Between the trimmed V and J ends, which lost 6 bases and 4 bases, there was a span of 9 bases. This CDR3 is built from 13 residues. The V gene's germline CDR1 is MNHEY and CDR2 SVGAGI.

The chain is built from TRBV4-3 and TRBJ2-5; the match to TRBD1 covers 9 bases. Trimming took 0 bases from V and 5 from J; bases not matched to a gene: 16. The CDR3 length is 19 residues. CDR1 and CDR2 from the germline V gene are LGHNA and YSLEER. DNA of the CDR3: TGCGCCAGCAGCCAAGATCGCCGGGACAGGGCTTTCCTCGGGGAGACCCAGTACTTC. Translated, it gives CASSQDRRDRAFLGETQYF.

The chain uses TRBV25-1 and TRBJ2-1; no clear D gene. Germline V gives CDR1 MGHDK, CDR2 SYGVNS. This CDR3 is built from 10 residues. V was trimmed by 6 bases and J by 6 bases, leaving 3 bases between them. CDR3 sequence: CASRANEQFF. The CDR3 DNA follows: TGTGCCAGCAGGGCCAATGAGCAGTTCTTC. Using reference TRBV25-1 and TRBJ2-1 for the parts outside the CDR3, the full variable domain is EADIYQTPRYLVIGTGKKITLECSQTMGHDKMYWYQQDPGMELHLIHYSYGVNSTEKGDLSSESTVSRIRTEHFPLTLESARPSHTSQYLCASRANEQFFGPGTRLTVL.

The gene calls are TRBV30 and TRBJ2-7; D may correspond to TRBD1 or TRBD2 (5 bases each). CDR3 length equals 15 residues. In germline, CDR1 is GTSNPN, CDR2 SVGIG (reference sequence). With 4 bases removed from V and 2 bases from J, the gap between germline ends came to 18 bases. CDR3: CAWNPPGPITYEQYF. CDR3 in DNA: TGTGCCTGGAACCCACCGGGACCGATTACCTACGAGCAGTACTTC.

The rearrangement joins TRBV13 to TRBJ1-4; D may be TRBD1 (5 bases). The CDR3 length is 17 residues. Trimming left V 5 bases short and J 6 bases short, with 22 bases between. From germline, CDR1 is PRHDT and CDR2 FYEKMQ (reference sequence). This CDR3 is CASSHNPRRGGDEKLFF. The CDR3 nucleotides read TGTGCCAGCAGCCACAACCCCCGCCGGGGCGGTGATGAAAAACTGTTTTTT. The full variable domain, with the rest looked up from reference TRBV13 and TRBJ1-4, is AAGVIQSPRHLIKEKRETATLKCYPIPRHDTVYWYQQGPGQDPQFLISFYEKMQSDKGSIPDRFSAQQFSDYHSELNMSSLELGDSALYFCASSHNPRRGGDEKLFFGSGTQLSVL.

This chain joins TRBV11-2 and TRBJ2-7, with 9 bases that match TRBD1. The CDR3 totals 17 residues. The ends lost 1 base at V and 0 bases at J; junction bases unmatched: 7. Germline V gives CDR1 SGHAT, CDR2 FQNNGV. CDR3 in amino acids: CASSLGHGTGSSYEQYF. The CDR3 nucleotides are TGTGCCAGCAGCTTAGGGCACGGGACAGGGAGCTCCTACGAGCAGTACTTC.

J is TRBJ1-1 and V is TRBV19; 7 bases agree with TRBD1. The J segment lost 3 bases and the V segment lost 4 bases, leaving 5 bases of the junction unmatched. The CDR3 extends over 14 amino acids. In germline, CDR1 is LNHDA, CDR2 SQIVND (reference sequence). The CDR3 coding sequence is TGTGCCAGTAGTACTGACAGGGTGGACACTGAAGCTTTCTTT. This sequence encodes CASSTDRVDTEAFF.